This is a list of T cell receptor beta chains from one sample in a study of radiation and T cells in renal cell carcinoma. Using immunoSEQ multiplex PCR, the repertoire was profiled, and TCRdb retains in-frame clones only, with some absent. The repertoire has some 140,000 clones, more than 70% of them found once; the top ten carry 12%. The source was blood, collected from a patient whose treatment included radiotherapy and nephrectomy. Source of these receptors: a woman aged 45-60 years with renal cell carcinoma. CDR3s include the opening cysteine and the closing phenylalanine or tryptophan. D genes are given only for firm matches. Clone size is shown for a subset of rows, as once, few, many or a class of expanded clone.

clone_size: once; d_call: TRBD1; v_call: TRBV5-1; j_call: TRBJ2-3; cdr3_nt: TGCGCCAGCAGCGTAGACAGGGTCGCAGATACGCAGTATTTT; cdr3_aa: CASSVDRVADTQYF
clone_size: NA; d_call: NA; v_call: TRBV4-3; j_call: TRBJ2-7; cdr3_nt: TGCGCCAGCAGCCAAGGATTTGAGGGATCCGAGCAGTACTTC; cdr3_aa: CASSQGFEGSEQYF
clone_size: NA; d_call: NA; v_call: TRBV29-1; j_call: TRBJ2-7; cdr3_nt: TGCAGCGTTGAACAGGGACCCGAGCAGTACTTC; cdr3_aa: CSVEQGPEQYF
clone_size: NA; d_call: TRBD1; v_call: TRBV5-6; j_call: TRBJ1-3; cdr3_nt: TGTGCCAGCAGCTTTACAGGGGACTCTGGAAACACCATATATTTT; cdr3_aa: CASSFTGDSGNTIYF
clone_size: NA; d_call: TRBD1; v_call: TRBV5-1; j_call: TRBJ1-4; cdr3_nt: TGCGCCAGCAGCTGGGACAGTGAAAAACTGTTTTTT; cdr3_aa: CASSWDSEKLFF
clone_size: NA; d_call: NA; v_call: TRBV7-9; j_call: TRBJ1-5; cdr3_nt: TGTGCCAGCAGCCCTAGAGGTGGGGGCAATCAGCCCCAGCATTTT; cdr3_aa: CASSPRGGGNQPQHF
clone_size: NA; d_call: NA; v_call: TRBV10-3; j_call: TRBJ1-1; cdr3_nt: TGTGCCATCAGTGAGCGGGGGGAAGCTTTCTTT; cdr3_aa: CAISERGEAFF
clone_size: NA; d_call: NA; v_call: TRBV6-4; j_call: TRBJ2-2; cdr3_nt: TGTGCCAGCAGTAAAACATTAACCGGGGAGCTGTTTTTT; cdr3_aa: CASSKTLTGELFF
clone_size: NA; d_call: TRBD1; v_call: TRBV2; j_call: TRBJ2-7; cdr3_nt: TGTGCCAGCGGGGGACAGGAGTACGAGCAGTACTTC; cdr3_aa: CASGGQEYEQYF
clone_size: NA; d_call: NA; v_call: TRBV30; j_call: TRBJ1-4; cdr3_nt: TGTGCCTGGAGCGGCTGGGCCAGTAATGAAAAACTGTTTTTT; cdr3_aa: CAWSGWASNEKLFF
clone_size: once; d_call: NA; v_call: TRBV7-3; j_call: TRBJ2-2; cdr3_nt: TGTGCCAGCAGCCGGCCCCCGGGACAAGACACCGGGGAGCTGTTTTTT; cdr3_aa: CASSRPPGQDTGELFF
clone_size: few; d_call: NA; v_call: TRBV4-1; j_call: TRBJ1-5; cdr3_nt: TGCGCCAGCAGCCAAGAACGTGGGTCTCTTCAGCCCCAGCATTTT; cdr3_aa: CASSQERGSLQPQHF
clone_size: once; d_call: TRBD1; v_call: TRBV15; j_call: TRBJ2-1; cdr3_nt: TGTGCCACCACCACAGGGACAGGTCACAATGAGCAGTTCTTC; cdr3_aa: CATTTGTGHNEQFF
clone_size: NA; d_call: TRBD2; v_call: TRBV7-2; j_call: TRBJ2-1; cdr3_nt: TGTGCCAGCGCAGTAGCGGGGGCCCCCTTCTCCTACAATGAGCAGTTCTTC; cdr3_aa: CASAVAGAPFSYNEQFF